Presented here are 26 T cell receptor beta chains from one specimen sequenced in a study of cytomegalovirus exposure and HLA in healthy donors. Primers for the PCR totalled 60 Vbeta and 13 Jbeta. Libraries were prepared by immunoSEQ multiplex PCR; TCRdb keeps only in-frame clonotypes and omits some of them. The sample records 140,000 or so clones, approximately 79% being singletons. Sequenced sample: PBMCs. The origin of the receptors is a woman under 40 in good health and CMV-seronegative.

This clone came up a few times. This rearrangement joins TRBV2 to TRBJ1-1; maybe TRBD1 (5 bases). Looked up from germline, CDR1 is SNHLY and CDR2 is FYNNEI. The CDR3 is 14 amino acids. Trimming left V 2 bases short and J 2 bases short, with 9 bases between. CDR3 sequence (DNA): TGTGCCAGCAGTGAACTGGACACTAACACTGAAGCTTTCTTT. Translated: CASSELDTNTEAFF.

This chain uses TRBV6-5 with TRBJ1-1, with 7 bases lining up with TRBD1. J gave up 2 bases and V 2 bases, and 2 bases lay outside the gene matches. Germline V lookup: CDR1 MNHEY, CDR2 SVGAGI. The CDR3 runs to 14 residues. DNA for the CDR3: TGTGCCAGCAGTTACCGGGACAGAAACACTGAAGCTTTCTTT. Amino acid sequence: CASSYRDRNTEAFF.

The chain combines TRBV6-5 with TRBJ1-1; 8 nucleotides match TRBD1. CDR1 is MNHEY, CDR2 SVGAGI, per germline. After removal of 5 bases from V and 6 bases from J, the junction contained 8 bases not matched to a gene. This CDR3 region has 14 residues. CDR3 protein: CASSDFQGAPEAFF. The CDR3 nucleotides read TGTGCCAGCAGTGATTTTCAGGGGGCACCTGAAGCTTTCTTT.

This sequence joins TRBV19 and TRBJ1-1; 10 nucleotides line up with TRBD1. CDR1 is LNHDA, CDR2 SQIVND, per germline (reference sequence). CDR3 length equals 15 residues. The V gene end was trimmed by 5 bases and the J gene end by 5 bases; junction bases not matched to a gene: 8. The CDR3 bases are TGTGCCAGTAGTTTTCGGACAGGGGGGGGAACTGAAGCTTTCTTT. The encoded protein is CASSFRTGGGTEAFF.

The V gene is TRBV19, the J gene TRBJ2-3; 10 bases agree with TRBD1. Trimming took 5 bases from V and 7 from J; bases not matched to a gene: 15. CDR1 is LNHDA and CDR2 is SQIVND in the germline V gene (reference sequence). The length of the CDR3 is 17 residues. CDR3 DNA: TGTGCCAGTAGTCATCATCTCTCCGGGACAGGGGCCTATACGCAGTATTTT. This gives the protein CASSHHLSGTGAYTQYF.

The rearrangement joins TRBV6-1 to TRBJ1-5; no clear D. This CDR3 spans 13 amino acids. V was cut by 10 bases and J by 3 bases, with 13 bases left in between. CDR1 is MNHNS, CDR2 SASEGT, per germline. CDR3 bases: TGTGCCACAGCGAGAAGAGACAATCAGCCCCAGCATTTT. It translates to CATARRDNQPQHF.

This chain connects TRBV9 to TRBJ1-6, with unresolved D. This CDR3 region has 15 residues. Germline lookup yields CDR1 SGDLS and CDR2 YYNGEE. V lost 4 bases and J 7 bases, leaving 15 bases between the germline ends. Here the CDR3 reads CASSSRVPGNSPLHF. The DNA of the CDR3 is TGTGCCAGCAGCTCCCGGGTCCCTGGGAATTCACCCCTCCACTTT.

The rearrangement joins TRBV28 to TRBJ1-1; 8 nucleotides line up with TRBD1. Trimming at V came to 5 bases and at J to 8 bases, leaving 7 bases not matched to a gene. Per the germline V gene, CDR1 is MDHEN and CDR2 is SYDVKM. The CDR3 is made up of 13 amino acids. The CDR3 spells CASSLWDRSEAFF. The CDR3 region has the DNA TGTGCCAGCAGTCTCTGGGACAGGTCGGAAGCTTTCTTT.

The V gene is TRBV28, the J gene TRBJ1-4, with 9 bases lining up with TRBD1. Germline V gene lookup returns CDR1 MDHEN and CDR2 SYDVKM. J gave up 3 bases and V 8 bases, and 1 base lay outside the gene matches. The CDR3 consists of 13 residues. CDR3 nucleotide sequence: TGTGCCAGCGGGACAGGGTCTAATGAAAAACTGTTTTTT. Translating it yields CASGTGSNEKLFF. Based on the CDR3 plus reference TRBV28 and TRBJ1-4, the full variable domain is DVKVTQSSRYLVKRTGEKVFLECVQDMDHENMFWYRQDPGLGLRLIYFSYDVKMKEKGDIPEGYSVSREKKERFSLILESASTNQTSMYLCASGTGSNEKLFFGSGTQLSVL.

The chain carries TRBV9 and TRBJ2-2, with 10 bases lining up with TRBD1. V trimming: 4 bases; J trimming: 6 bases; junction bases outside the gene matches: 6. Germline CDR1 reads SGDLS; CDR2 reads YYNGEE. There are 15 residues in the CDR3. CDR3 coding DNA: TGTGCCAGCAGCATCCTAGGACAGGGGGCCGGGGAGCTGTTTTTT. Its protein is CASSILGQGAGELFF.

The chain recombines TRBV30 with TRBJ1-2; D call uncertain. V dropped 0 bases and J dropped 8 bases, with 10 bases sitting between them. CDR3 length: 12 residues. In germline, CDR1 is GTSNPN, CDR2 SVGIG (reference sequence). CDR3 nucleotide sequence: TGTGCCTGGAGTGTGGACTTCTGGGGCTACACCTTC. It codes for CAWSVDFWGYTF.

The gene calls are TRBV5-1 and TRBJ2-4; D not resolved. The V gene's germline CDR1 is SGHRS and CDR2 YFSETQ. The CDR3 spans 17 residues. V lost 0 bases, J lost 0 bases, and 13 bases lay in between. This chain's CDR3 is CASSLAQNNLAKNIQYF. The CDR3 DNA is TGCGCCAGCAGCTTGGCACAGAATAATTTAGCCAAAAACATTCAGTACTTC.

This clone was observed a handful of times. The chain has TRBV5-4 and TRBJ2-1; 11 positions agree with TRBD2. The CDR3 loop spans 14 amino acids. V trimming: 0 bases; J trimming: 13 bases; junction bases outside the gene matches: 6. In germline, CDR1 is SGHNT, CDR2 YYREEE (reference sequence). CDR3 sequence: CASSLDSSGGRQFF. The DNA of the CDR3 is TGTGCCAGCAGCTTGGACTCTAGCGGGGGGAGACAGTTCTTC. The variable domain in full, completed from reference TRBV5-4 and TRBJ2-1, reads ETGVTQSPTHLIKTRGQQVTLRCSSQSGHNTVSWYQQALGQGPQFIFQYYREEENGRGNFPPRFSGLQFPNYSSELNVNALELDDSALYLCASSLDSSGGRQFFGPGTRLTVL.

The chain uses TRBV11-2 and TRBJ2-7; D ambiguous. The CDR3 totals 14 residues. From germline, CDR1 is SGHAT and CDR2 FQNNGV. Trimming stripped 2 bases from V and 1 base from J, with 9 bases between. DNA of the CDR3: TGTGCCAGCAGCTTACAAGCTTCATCCTACGAGCAGTACTTC. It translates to CASSLQASSYEQYF.

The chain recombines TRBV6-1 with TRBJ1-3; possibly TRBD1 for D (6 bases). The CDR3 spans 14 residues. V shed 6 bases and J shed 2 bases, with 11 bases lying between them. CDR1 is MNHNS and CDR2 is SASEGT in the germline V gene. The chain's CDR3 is CASRPQGTGNTIYF. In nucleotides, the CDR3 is TGTGCCAGCAGGCCACAGGGAACTGGAAACACCATATATTTT.

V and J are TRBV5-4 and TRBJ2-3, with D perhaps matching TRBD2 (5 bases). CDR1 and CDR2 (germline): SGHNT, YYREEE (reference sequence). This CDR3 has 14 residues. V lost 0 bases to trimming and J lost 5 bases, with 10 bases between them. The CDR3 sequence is CASSLGGIGDTQYF. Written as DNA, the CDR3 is TGTGCCAGCAGCTTGGGAGGGATTGGAGATACGCAGTATTTT.

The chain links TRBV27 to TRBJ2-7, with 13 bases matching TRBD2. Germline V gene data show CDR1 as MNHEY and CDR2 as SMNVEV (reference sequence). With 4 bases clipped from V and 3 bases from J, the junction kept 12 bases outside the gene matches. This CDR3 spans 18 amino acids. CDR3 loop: CASSSSTSGRTPRYEQYF. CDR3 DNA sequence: TGTGCCAGCAGTTCATCGACTAGCGGGAGGACTCCTCGCTACGAGCAGTACTTC.

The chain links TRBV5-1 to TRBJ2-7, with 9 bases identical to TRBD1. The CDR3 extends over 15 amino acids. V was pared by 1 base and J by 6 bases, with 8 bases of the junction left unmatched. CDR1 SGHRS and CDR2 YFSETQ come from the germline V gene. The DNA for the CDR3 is TGCGCCAGCAGCTTGTCGGGACAGGGTTTAAGCGAGCAGTACTTC. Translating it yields CASSLSGQGLSEQYF.

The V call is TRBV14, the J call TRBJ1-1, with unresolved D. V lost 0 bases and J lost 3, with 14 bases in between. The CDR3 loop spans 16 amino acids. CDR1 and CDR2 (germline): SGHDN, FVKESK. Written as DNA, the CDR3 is TGTGCCAGCAGCCAAGACCCCGGGCGGGTGGACACTGAAGCTTTCTTT. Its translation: CASSQDPGRVDTEAFF.

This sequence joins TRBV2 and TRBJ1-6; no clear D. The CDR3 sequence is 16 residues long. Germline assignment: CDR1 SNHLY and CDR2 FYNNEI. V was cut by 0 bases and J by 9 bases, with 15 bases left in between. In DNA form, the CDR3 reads TGTGCCAGCAGTGAAGCGCTCGGGGTGAAGGGTTCACCCCTCCACTTT. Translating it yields CASSEALGVKGSPLHF.

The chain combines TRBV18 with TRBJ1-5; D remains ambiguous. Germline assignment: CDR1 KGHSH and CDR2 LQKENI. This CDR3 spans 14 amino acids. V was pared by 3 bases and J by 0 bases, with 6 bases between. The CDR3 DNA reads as TGTGCCAGCTCACCCAAAGCTAGCAATCAGCCCCAGCATTTT. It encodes CASSPKASNQPQHF.

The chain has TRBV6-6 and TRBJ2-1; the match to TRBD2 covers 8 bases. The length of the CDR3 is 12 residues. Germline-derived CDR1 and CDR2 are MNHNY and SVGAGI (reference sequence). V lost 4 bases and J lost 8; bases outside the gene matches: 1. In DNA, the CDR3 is TGTGCCAGCAGTTCAGCGGGGGATGAGCAGTTCTTC. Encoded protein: CASSSAGDEQFF.

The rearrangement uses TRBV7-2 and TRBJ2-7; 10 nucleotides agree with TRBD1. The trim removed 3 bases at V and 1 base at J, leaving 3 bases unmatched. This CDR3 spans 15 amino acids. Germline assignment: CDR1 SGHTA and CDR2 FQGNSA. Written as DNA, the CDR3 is TGTGCCAGCAGCTTTAGGACAGGGGGGTCCTACGAGCAGTACTTC. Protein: CASSFRTGGSYEQYF. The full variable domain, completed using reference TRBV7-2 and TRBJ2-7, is GAGVSQSPSNKVTEKGKDVELRCDPISGHTALYWYRQSLGQGLEFLIYFQGNSAPDKSGLPSDRFSAERTGGSVSTLTIQRTQQEDSAVYLCASSFRTGGSYEQYFGPGTRLTVT.

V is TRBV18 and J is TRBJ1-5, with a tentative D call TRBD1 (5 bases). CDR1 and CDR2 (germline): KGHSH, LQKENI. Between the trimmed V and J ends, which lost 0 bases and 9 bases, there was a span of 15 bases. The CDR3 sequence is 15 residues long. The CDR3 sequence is CASSPPGGLGVPQHF. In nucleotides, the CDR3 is TGTGCCAGCTCACCACCGGGAGGACTGGGGGTGCCCCAGCATTTT. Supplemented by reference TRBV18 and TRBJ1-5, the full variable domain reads NAGVMQNPRHLVRRRGQEARLRCSPMKGHSHVYWYRQLPEEGLKFMVYLQKENIIDESGMPKERFSAEFPKEGPSILRIQQVVRGDSAAYFCASSPPGGLGVPQHFGDGTRLSIL.

The CDR3 DNA reads as TGTGCCAGCAGCTTAGACAGGACAGGGGGTTACAATGAGCAGTTCTTC. It codes for CASSLDRTGGYNEQFF. The chain uses TRBV7-2 and TRBJ2-1; the match to TRBD1 covers 10 bases. From germline, CDR1 is SGHTA and CDR2 FQGNSA. The CDR3 runs 16 residues. V shed 1 base, J shed 4 bases, and the junction held 4 bases outside the gene matches.

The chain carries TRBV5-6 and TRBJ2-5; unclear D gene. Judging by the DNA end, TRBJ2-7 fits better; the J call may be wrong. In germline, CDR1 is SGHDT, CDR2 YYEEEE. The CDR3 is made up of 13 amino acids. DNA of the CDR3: TGTGCCAGCAGCTTGGTCATGTCCTACGAGCAGTACTTC. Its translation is CASSLVMSYEQYF.